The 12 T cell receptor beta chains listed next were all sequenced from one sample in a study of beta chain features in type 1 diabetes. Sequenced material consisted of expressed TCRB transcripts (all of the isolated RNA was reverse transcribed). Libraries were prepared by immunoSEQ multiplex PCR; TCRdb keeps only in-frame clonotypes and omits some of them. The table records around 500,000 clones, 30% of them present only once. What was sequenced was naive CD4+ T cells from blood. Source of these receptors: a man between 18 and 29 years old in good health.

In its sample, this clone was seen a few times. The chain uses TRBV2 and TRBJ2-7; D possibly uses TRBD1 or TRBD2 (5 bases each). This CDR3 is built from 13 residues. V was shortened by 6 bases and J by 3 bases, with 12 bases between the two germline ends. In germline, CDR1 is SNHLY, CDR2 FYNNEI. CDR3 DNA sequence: TGTGCCAGCAGCCGGGACGGACTCTACGAGCAGTACTTC. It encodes CASSRDGLYEQYF.

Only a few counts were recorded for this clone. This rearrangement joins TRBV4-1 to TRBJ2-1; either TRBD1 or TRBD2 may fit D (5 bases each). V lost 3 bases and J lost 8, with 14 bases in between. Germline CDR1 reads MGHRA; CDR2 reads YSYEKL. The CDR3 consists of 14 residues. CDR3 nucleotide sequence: TGCGCCAGCAGCCAGGGCCGGGGCTTGGATGAGCAGTTCTTC. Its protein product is CASSQGRGLDEQFF.

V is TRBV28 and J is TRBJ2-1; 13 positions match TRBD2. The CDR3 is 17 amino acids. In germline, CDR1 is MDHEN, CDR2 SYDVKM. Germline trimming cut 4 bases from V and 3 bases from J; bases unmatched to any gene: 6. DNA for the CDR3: TGTGCCAGCAGTTCCTTAGGGACTAGCGGGAACTACAATGAGCAGTTCTTC. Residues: CASSSLGTSGNYNEQFF.

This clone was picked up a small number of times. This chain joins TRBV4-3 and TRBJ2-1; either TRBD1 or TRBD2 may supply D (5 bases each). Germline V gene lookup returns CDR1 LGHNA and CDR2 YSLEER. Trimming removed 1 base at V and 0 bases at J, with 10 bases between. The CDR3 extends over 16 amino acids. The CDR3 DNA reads TGCGCCAGCAGCCAAGTAAAGGGGAGCTCCTACAATGAGCAGTTCTTC. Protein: CASSQVKGSSYNEQFF.

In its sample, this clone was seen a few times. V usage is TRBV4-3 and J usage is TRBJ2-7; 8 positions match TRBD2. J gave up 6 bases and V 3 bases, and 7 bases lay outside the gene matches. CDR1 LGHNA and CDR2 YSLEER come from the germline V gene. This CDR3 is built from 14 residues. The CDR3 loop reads CASSQEGLVGEQYF. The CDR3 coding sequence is TGCGCCAGCAGCCAGGAGGGACTAGTTGGCGAGCAGTACTTC.

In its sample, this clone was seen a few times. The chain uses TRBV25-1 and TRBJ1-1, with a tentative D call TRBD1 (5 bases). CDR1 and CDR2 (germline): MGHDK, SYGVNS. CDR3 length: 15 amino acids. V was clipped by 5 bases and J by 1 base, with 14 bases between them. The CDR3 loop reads CASSIRTSPNTEAFF. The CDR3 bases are TGTGCCAGCAGTATACGGACAAGCCCGAACACTGAAGCTTTCTTT.

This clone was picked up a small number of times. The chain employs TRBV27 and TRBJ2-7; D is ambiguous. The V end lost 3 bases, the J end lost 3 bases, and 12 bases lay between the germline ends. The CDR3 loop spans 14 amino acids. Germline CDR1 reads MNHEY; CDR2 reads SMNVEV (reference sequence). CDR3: CASSLSGPYYEQYF. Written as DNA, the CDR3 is TGTGCCAGCAGTTTGTCAGGACCCTACTACGAGCAGTACTTC.

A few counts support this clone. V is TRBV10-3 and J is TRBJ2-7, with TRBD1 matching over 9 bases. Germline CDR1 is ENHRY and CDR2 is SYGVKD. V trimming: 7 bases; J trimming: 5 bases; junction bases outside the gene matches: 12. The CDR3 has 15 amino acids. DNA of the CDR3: TGTGCCATCAATCCACAGGGGGCTGCAGTCCACGAGCAGTACTTC. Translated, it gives CAINPQGAAVHEQYF.

In DNA, the CDR3 is TGTGCCTGGTCCCGGGCCCCAACTCGCTCACCCCTCCACTTT. Translation: CAWSRAPTRSPLHF. The rearrangement uses TRBV30 and TRBJ1-6, with D unresolved. The V gene's germline CDR1 is GTSNPN and CDR2 SVGIG (reference sequence). Between the trimmed V and J ends, which lost 5 bases and 10 bases, there was a span of 18 bases. This CDR3 has 14 amino acids.

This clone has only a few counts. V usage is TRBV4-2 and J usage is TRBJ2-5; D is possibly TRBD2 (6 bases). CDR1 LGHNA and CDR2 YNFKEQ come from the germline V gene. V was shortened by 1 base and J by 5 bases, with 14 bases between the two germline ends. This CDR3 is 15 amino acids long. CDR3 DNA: TGTGCCAGCAGCCAAGGGGACCGAGGAGGGGAGACCCAGTACTTC. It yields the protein CASSQGDRGGETQYF.

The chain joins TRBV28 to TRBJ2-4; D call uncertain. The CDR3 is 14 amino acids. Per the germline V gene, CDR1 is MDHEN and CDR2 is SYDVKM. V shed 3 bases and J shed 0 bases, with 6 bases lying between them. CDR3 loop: CASSFRLAKNIQYF. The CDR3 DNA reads TGTGCCAGCAGTTTTCGACTAGCCAAAAACATTCAGTACTTC.

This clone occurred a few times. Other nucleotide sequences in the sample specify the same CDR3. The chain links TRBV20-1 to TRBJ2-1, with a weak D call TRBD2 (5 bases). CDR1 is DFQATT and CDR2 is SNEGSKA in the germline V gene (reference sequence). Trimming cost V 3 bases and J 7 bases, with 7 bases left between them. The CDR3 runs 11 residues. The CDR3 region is CSASRGNEQFF. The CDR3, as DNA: TGCAGTGCTAGTCGAGGGAATGAGCAGTTCTTC.